These T cell receptor beta chains were read from a single sample in a study of identical twins. TCRdb ran MiXCR on the 5' RACE reads and lists one entry per CDR3 protein. The data show 250,000 or so distinct CDR3 sequences, approximately 12% seen once. These same data were also listed under a study on yellow fever vaccine responses in identical twins.

The sample was memory (CD45RO+) T cells sorted from blood. These receptors were taken from a woman between 18 and 29 years old in good health. CDR3s include the opening cysteine and the closing phenylalanine or tryptophan. The order of the fields is clone size, D gene, J gene, V gene, CDR3 protein, CDR3 DNA. D genes are given only for firm matches. Clone size is given for some rows only: seen once, a few or many times, or a class if the clone is expanded.

many | NA | TRBJ2-3 | TRBV6-4 | CASSDSVGGADTQYF | TGTGCCAGCAGTGACTCGGTGGGGGGGGCCGATACGCAGTATTTT
few | TRBD2 | TRBJ2-1 | TRBV12-3/TRBV12-4 | CASTPRRAGSNEQFF | TGTGCCAGCACCCCCCGCAGAGCGGGAAGCAATGAGCAGTTCTTC
NA | TRBD1 | TRBJ1-2 | TRBV19 | CASRTGASAGYTF | TGTGCCAGTAGAACAGGGGCATCGGCTGGCTACACCTTC
few | NA | TRBJ2-5 | TRBV12-3/TRBV12-4 | CASSPGQGLALETQYF | TGTGCCAGCAGCCCGGGACAGGGACTAGCTTTAGAGACCCAGTACTTC
few | NA | TRBJ2-5 | TRBV27 | CASSLRMSWAGETQYF | TGTGCCAGCAGTTTACGTATGAGTTGGGCCGGGGAGACCCAGTACTTC
few | TRBD2 | TRBJ2-1 | TRBV5-1 | CASSLSNGRGFQNEQFF | TGCGCCAGCAGCTTGAGCAATGGGAGGGGCTTTCAAAATGAGCAGTTCTTC
few | TRBD1 | TRBJ2-7 | TRBV10-3 | CATRGQGYEQYF | TGTGCCACCCGGGGACAGGGCTACGAGCAGTACTTC
NA | TRBD2 | TRBJ2-5 | TRBV3-1 | CASSQAGGWETQYF | TGTGCCAGCAGCCAAGCGGGGGGGTGGGAGACCCAGTACTTC
few | TRBD2 | TRBJ2-1 | TRBV5-1 | CASSLLNGTSPFNEQFF | TGCGCCAGCAGCTTACTGAACGGGACTAGCCCCTTCAATGAGCAGTTCTTC
few | TRBD2 | TRBJ2-7 | TRBV5-1 | CASSLSIGGTGSYEQYF | TGCGCCAGCAGCTTGTCGATCGGGGGGACCGGATCCTACGAGCAGTACTTC
NA | TRBD2 | TRBJ2-3 | TRBV29-1 | CSVLGLAGSPDTQYF | TGCAGCGTCCTAGGACTAGCGGGAAGCCCAGATACGCAGTATTTT
NA | TRBD2 | TRBJ2-5 | TRBV29-1 | CSVKRSGTSGEETQYF | TGCAGCGTTAAACGGAGCGGGACTAGCGGAGAAGAGACCCAGTACTTC
NA | NA | TRBJ2-5 | TRBV11-2 | CASSLSVLVGETQYF | TGTGCCAGCAGCTTAAGCGTCCTAGTGGGGGAGACCCAGTACTTC
NA | TRBD1 | TRBJ2-2 | TRBV29-1 | CSVELAGQGNTGELFF | TGCAGCGTTGAACTTGCCGGACAGGGAAACACCGGGGAGCTGTTTTTT
NA | TRBD2 | TRBJ2-2 | TRBV5-1 | CASKIGTSDTGELFF | TGCGCCAGTAAGATCGGGACTAGCGACACCGGGGAGCTGTTTTTT
NA | TRBD1 | TRBJ2-5 | TRBV20-1 | CSARATGGSETQYF | TGCAGTGCTAGAGCGACAGGGGGCTCGGAGACCCAGTACTTC
NA | TRBD2 | TRBJ2-5 | TRBV20-1 | CSARALRGGGDQETQYF | TGCAGTGCTAGAGCACTGAGGGGCGGGGGGGACCAAGAGACCCAGTACTTC
many | TRBD2 | TRBJ2-3 | TRBV3-1 | CASRKGTLREGADTQYF | TGTGCCAGCAGGAAGGGAACCTTGCGGGAGGGAGCAGATACGCAGTATTTT
NA | TRBD1 | TRBJ2-4 | TRBV15 | CATSSDIPTGGRKAKNIQYF | TGTGCCACCAGCAGCGATATCCCTACAGGGGGAAGAAAGGCCAAAAACATTCAGTACTTC
NA | NA | TRBJ2-1 | TRBV20-1 | CSASRGAGRNEQFF | TGCAGTGCTTCCCGGGGGGCTGGTCGCAATGAGCAGTTCTTC
many | TRBD1 | TRBJ2-1 | TRBV5-1 | CASTPGTGGSNEQFF | TGCGCCAGCACCCCCGGGACAGGGGGCAGCAATGAGCAGTTCTTC
few | NA | TRBJ1-1 | TRBV5-1 | CASSLALGGSSEAFF | TGCGCCAGCAGCTTGGCCCTGGGGGGATCGAGTGAAGCTTTCTTT
NA | TRBD1 | TRBJ1-2 | TRBV15 | CATSFDRVDGYTF | TGTGCCACCAGCTTCGACAGGGTGGACGGCTACACCTTC
few | NA | TRBJ2-7 | TRBV11-3 | CASSLGSGSGEQYF | TGTGCCAGCAGCTTAGGCTCAGGGAGCGGCGAGCAGTACTTC
NA | NA | TRBJ2-5 | TRBV4-1 | CASSQLRGLQETQYF | TGCGCCAGCAGCCAACTAAGGGGATTACAGGAGACCCAGTACTTC
NA | NA | TRBJ2-1 | TRBV7-2 | CASSSLGARGEQFF | TGTGCCAGCAGCTCACTAGGGGCGCGAGGTGAGCAGTTCTTC
NA | TRBD1 | TRBJ2-3 | TRBV6-1 | CASRRGPGQGTDTQYF | TGTGCCAGCAGGCGGGGACCGGGACAGGGCACAGATACGCAGTATTTT
NA | TRBD1 | TRBJ2-2 | TRBV4-1 | CASSPTGTGEVGELFF | TGCGCCAGCAGCCCCACCGGGACAGGGGAGGTCGGGGAGCTGTTTTTT
NA | TRBD1 | TRBJ1-1 | TRBV29-1 | CSVVRDSNTEAFF | TGCAGCGTTGTCCGGGACAGTAACACTGAAGCTTTCTTT
NA | TRBD2 | TRBJ2-5 | TRBV25-1 | CASSESVGLAGVRGETQYF | TGTGCCAGCAGTGAATCGGTGGGACTAGCGGGAGTACGTGGTGAGACCCAGTACTTC
NA | TRBD2 | TRBJ2-1 | TRBV15 | CATSLGLAGGRYNEQFF | TGTGCCACCAGCTTAGGACTAGCGGGAGGGAGGTACAATGAGCAGTTCTTC
many | TRBD2 | TRBJ2-3 | TRBV7-3 | CASSTPSGGGTDTQYF | TGTGCCAGCAGCACACCTAGCGGGGGAGGCACAGATACGCAGTATTTT
NA | NA | TRBJ2-1 | TRBV27 | CASNPSWTSYNEQFF | TGTGCCAGCAACCCCAGCTGGACCTCCTACAATGAGCAGTTCTTC
NA | NA | TRBJ2-7 | TRBV27 | CASSPGSEYEQYF | TGTGCCAGCAGTCCGGGGTCGGAATACGAGCAGTACTTC
NA | TRBD2 | TRBJ2-7 | TRBV19 | CASSTSSGSYEQYF | TGTGCCAGTAGTACGTCTAGCGGTTCCTACGAGCAGTACTTC
few | NA | TRBJ2-1 | TRBV5-1 | CASSWRDGSNEQFF | TGCGCCAGCAGCTGGAGGGACGGTAGCAATGAGCAGTTCTTC
few | NA | TRBJ2-5 | TRBV30 | CAWSVGSETQYF | TGTGCCTGGAGCGTCGGGTCGGAGACCCAGTACTTC